This T cell receptor beta chain was recovered during a study of cytomegalovirus exposure and HLA in healthy donors. This CDR3 comprises 15 residues. Germline values: CDR1 MNHEY, CDR2 SVGAGI. Unmatched junction bases numbered 9, after V lost 5 bases and J lost 5 bases. Note on this clone: The antigen is not known.

Libraries were prepared by immunoSEQ multiplex PCR; TCRdb keeps only in-frame clonotypes and omits some of them. This table holds 250,000 to 400,000 clones, 88% found once. General study findings and limits: Among TCR sequences, most were rare, though some public TCRs appeared in many donors. The classifier was said to identify cytomegalovirus status with high specificity and sensitivity.

V is TRBV6-5 and J is TRBJ1-1; TRBD1 aligns across 9 bases. The sequenced sample consisted of PBMCs. The receptor was isolated from a young man in good health and CMV-seronegative. The CDR3 spells CASSPWDRESTEAFF. The DNA of the CDR3 is TGTGCCAGCAGTCCCTGGGACAGGGAGTCGACTGAAGCTTTCTTT.